This T cell receptor (beta chain) is from a study of blood T cell repertoires in COVID-19. Germline V gene data show CDR1 as SGHRS and CDR2 as YFSETQ. V was clipped by 3 bases and J by 7 bases; unmatched bases: 8. The CDR3 is 15 residues long. Sequencing was performed with immunoSEQ multiplex PCR; in TCRdb, only in-frame clones are kept and a portion is missing. The repertoire holds roughly 34,000 clones, with more than 85% as singletons. The J gene is TRBJ2-1, the V gene TRBV5-1, with 9 positions matching TRBD2. The clonotype comes from a woman older than 75 with active or convalescent COVID-19. Specimen: peripheral blood. Here the CDR3 DNA reads TGCGCCAGCAGCTATGCTGCTCTAGCGGGGAATGAGCAGTTCTTC. This encodes CASSYAALAGNEQFF.